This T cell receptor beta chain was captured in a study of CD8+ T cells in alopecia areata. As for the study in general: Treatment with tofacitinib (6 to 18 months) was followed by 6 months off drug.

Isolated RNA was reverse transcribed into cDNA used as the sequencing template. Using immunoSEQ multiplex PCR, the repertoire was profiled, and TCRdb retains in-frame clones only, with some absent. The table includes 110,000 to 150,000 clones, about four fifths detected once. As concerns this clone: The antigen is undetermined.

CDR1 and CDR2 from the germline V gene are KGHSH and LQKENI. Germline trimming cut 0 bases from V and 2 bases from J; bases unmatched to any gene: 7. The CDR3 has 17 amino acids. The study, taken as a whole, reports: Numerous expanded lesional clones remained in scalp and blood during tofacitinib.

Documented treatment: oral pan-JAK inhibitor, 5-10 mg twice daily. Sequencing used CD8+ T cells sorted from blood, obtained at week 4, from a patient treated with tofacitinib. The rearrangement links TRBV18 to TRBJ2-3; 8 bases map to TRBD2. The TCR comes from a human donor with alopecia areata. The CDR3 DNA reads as TGTGCCAGCTCACCACCGAGGACTAGCCCGACCACAGATACGCAGTATTTT. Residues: CASSPPRTSPTTDTQYF. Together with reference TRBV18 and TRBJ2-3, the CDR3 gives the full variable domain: NAGVMQNPRHLVRRRGQEARLRCSPMKGHSHVYWYRQLPEEGLKFMVYLQKENIIDESGMPKERFSAEFPKEGPSILRIQQVVRGDSAAYFCASSPPRTSPTTDTQYFGPGTRLTVL.